The sequence of this T cell receptor (beta chain) was determined in a study of blood T cell repertoires in COVID-19. About the study: Specimens from acute and convalescent COVID-19 originated in the United States, Italy and Spain.

The data were produced by immunoSEQ multiplex PCR, yet TCRdb's version contains in-frame clones alone and is incomplete. This table holds some 380,000 clones, 81% found once. CDR3 length: 15 residues. The V gene's germline CDR1 is SGHRS and CDR2 YFSETQ. V lost 4 bases to trimming and J lost 8 bases, with 21 bases between them. Source material: peripheral blood. The sequence was obtained from a human donor with acute or convalescent COVID-19. The donor label of this sample is uncertain. This rearrangement joins TRBV5-1 to TRBJ1-2, with no clear D. In nucleotides, the CDR3 is TGCGCCAGCAGCCCCTTGACATCCGGGAACGGAGGCTACACCTTC. Residues: CASSPLTSGNGGYTF.